This T cell receptor (beta chain) was documented in a study of Tregs in tolerant kidney transplant recipients. The study's findings and limits: Activated donor B cell expansion appeared to reveal the most relevant donor-specific TCRbeta repertoire. Validation in larger populations is needed because few patients were studied. This study did not directly address biological reproducibility.

CD4+CD25+CD127- Tregs, CD4+CD25- non-Tregs, CD4 and CD8 cells were sorted. Sequenced by immunoSEQ multiplex PCR; TCRdb stores in-frame clones only, minus some. The data hold about 83,000 clones, with roughly 98% observed a single time. The CDR3 loop spans 17 amino acids. CDR1 ENHRY and CDR2 SYGVKD come from the germline V gene. Trimming shortened V by 5 bases and J by 0 bases, and 14 bases separated the two germline ends. As regards this clone: The antigen is not known.

This clonotype was sampled from a human donor who received a combined kidney and bone marrow transplant. This rearrangement joins TRBV10-3 to TRBJ2-6; D is perhaps TRBD1 (6 bases). Sequences were derived from CD4+ T cells from blood, sampled before the transplant. The CDR3 nucleotides are TGTGCCATCAGTAAAGAACAGGGATACTCTGGGGCCAACGTCCTGACTTTC. It specifies CAISKEQGYSGANVLTF.